Listed here is a single T cell receptor (beta chain). No antigen is known for it. Germline CDR1 is MNHNY and CDR2 is SVGAGI (reference sequence). The CDR3 is made up of 14 amino acids. Between the trimmed V and J ends, which lost 5 bases and 1 base, there was a span of 8 bases. Libraries were prepared by immunoSEQ multiplex PCR; TCRdb keeps only in-frame clonotypes and omits some of them. Of 110,000 or so clones in the sample, approximately 70% were seen once. The entry originates in a study of shared clonotypes between healthy human individuals. Findings and caveats of the study: Naive subsets, compared against memory subsets, generally had larger estimated richness values.

Sequences were obtained from memory CD8+ T cells sorted from blood. Indicated subset: CD45RO+ cells pooled with CCR7-negative TemRA cells. This clonotype originated in a woman in her thirties in good health. The rearrangement joins TRBV6-6 to TRBJ2-2, with D uncertain. The CDR3 loop is CASSQRKNTGELFF. CDR3 sequence (DNA): TGTGCCAGCAGTCAACGTAAGAACACCGGGGAGCTGTTTTTT.